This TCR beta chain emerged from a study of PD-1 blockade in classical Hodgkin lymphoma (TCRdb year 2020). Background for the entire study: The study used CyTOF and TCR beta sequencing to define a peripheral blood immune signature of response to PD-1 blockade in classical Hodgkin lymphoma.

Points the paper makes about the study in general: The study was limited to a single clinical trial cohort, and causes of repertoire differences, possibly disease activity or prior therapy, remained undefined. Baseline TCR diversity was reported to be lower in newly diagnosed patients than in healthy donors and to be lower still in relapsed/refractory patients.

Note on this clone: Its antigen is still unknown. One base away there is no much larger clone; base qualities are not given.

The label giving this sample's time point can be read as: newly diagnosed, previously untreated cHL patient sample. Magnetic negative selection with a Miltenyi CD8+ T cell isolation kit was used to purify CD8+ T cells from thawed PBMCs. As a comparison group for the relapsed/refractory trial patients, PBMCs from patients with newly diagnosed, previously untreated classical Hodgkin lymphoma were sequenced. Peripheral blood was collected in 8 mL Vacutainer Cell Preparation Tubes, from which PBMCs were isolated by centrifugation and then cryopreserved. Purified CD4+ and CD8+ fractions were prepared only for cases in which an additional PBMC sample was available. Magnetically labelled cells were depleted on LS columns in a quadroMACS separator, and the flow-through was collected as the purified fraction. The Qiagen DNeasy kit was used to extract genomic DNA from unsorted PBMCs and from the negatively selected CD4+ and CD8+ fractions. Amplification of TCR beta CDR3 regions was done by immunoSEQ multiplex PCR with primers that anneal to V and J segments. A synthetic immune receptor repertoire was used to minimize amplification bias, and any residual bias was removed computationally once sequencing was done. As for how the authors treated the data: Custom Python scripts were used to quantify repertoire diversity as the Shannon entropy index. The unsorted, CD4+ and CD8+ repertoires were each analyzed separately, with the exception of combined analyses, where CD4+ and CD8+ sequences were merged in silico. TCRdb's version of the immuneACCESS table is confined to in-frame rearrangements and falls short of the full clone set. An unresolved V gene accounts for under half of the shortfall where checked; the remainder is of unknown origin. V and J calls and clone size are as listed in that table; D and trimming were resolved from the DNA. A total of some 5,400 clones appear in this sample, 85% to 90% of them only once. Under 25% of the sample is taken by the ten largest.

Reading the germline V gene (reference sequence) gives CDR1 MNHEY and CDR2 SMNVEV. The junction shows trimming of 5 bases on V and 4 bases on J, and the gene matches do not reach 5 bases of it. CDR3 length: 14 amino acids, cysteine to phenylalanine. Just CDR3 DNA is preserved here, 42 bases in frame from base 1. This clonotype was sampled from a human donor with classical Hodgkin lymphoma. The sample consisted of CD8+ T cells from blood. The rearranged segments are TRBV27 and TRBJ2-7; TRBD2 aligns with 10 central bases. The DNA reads TGTGCCAGCAGTAGCGGGAGGGCCGGGTACGAGCAGTACTTC. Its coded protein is CASSSGRAGYEQYF.